The subject of this entry is one T cell receptor beta chain. Its antigen is still unknown. Base qualities are missing; no much larger clone stands one base away. From a lookup of the germline V gene (reference sequence), CDR1 and CDR2 are MNHEY and SMNVEV. From cysteine to phenylalanine, the CDR3 is 14 amino acids long. The kept DNA is CDR3 alone, 42 bases in frame from the first base. Between the V and J ends, shortened by 3 bases and 5 bases respectively, the junction contains 11 bases. This sample stems from a study of CD8 T cells in Susac syndrome (dated by TCRdb to between 2017 and 2020). Broadly, across the study: Repertoire sequencing was used to test whether CD8+ T cell activation and differentiation in Susac syndrome was antigen driven. Clonality of the CD8+ T cell repertoire was compared between roughly 13 healthy donors, about 14 Susac syndrome patients and under 19 multiple sclerosis patients. What the work shows at the level of the full study, not this receptor alone: The number of individuals in the TCR sequencing and HLA analysis was recognized as being relatively small.

High-throughput TCR beta sequencing profiled peripheral blood CD8+ and CD4+ T cells from healthy donors, Susac syndrome patients and multiple sclerosis patients. The multiple sclerosis controls were treatment-naive patients who had stable or active relapsing-remitting disease and met the revised McDonald criteria. Bulk CD8+ and CD4+ T cells were purified by magnetic negative isolation, while CD8+ TEMRA cells were enriched using FACS. Blood was drawn into EDTA tubes, processed within 24 hours, and PBMCs were isolated by density gradient centrifugation. PBMCs intended for TCR sequencing were frozen in liquid nitrogen and were later thawed in a 37 degrees C water bath. The sorted or isolated CD4+, CD8+ and CD8+ TEMRA cells had a purity of 90% or higher. RNA was extracted using the RNeasy kit, and roughly 0.5 to 1 ug of the RNA was reverse transcribed with random hexamers. TCR beta CDR3 regions were amplified with the immunoSEQ multiplex PCR assay covering 54 Vbeta and 13 Jbeta segments. To correct PCR amplification bias, a synthetic template baseline was used for both primer optimization and computational correction. The paper's processing steps were these. Reads were assigned to V, D and J genes according to IMGT and analyzed in immunoSEQ Analyzer, with only productive sequences retained. To calculate clonality, Shannon entropy was normalized by log2 of the number of productive unique sequences and then subtracted from one. For each patient and control, public and private clones were evaluated within the 100 most prevalent clones. Clones were defined as Susac-specific if absent from the healthy and MS cohorts, from more than 900 published viral clones and from other ImmuneACCESS disease sequences. The public reads were quality trimmed at Q25 with fastp and then assembled into clones with MiXCR by TCRdb, keeping productive beta chains. Merged by CDR3 protein, the rows form single entries marked with the most common genes and DNA. The V and J calls were not made by the authors but by TCRdb's processing. In this sample the table shows about 300,000 distinct CDR3 sequences, roughly 90% of which occur a single time. 0.18% of the sample goes to the ten largest clones.

The rearrangement combines TRBV27 with TRBJ1-5, with TRBD1 tentatively as D gene (5 bases match). Sequencing was performed on CD8+ T cells from PBMCs. The sequence derives from a human donor with multiple sclerosis. The CDR3 amino acid sequence is: CASSFGGEHQPQHF. The nucleotide sequence is given as TGTGCCAGCAGTTTCGGGGGGGAACATCAGCCCCAGCATTTT.